This T cell receptor (beta chain) came from a study of T cells in localized non-small cell lung cancer. Study conclusions and caveats: Longer overall survival was associated with a higher density of T cells in the blood. Only one tumor region was sequenced, so heterogeneity remains possible. Adjacent lung tissue had a median about 50 of the top 100 clones found in the tumor. Uninvolved adjacent lung showed the highest T cell clonality, exceeding tumor.

Turning to this clone: What it binds is not known.

Produced via immunoSEQ multiplex PCR; TCRdb's table is partial and in-frame only. The data show about 59,000 clones, around 90% seen once. The clonotype comes from a man aged 35 to 70 with stage I squamous cell lung carcinoma. The sequenced sample was peripheral blood, obtained before any cancer treatment.

In DNA form, the CDR3 reads TGTGCCAGCAGCTTAGCAGGACAGGGAGGCACTGAAGCTTTCTTT. Translated, it gives CASSLAGQGGTEAFF. This sequence joins TRBV7-2 and TRBJ1-1, with 8 positions matching TRBD1. After removal of 0 bases from V and 4 bases from J, the junction contained 4 bases not matched to a gene. The CDR3 extends over 15 amino acids. Germline assignment: CDR1 SGHTA and CDR2 FQGNSA.